This TCR beta chain was captured by sequencing in a study of blood T cell repertoires in COVID-19. The overall study: The United States, Italy and Spain provided the acute and convalescent COVID-19 samples. In each case, the material was cDNA or gDNA derived from T cells, B-cell-depleted T cells, or PBMCs.

Germline V gene data show CDR1 as SGHRS and CDR2 as YFSETQ. Trimming took 5 bases from V and 5 from J; bases not matched to a gene: 6. This CDR3 is 14 amino acids long. This table comes from immunoSEQ multiplex PCR, and its TCRdb copy is limited to in-frame clones, with some not included. The sample lists tens of thousands of clones, roughly 89% occurring once. Sequencing was carried out using peripheral blood. This sequence originates from a man older than 75 with acute or convalescent COVID-19. This sequence joins TRBV5-1 and TRBJ1-1; 10 nucleotides agree with TRBD1. The chain's CDR3 is CASSTTGGGTEAFF. CDR3 DNA sequence: TGCGCCAGCAGTACGACAGGGGGCGGGACTGAAGCTTTCTTT.